This entry lists 31 T cell receptor beta chains sequenced from one sample in a study of post-analysis software for immune sequencing data. Findings of the study overall: Patients used several TRBV segments, including TRBV5-6, TRBV5-1 and TRBV20-1, more often than controls.

Their antigens remain unidentified. Every TCR beta cDNA library bore unique molecular identifiers. A single record per CDR3 protein comes from TCRdb applying MiXCR to the PCR reads. The data contain fewer than 850,000 distinct CDR3 sequences, 25% to 30% of them singletons. Specimen: blood. These receptors were collected from a girl between 5 and 17 years old with multiple sclerosis.

The CDR3 spells CASTEANYGYTF. DNA of the CDR3: TGCGCCAGCACGGAAGCAAACTATGGCTACACCTTC. This chain connects TRBV5-1 to TRBJ1-2; D unresolved. The CDR3 is made up of 12 amino acids. In germline, CDR1 is SGHRS, CDR2 YFSETQ. V lost 6 bases and J 2 bases, leaving 8 bases between the germline ends. The full variable domain, with the rest looked up from reference TRBV5-1 and TRBJ1-2, is KAGVTQTPRYLIKTRGQQVTLSCSPISGHRSVSWYQQTPGQGLQFLFEYFSETQRNKGNFPGRFSGRQFSNSRSEMNVSTLELGDSALYLCASTEANYGYTFGSGTRLTVV.

The J gene is TRBJ2-5, the V gene TRBV7-6; 7 bases match TRBD2. Germline CDR1 and CDR2: SGHVS and FNYEAQ. The CDR3 contains 16 residues. The J segment lost 3 bases and the V segment lost 1 base, leaving 8 bases of the junction unmatched. The CDR3 coding sequence is TGTGCCAGCAGCTTAGTTAGGGAGGGGAACGAAGAGACCCAGTACTTC. Translating gives CASSLVREGNEETQYF.

The V gene is TRBV12-3 or TRBV12-4, the J gene TRBJ1-2; no clear D gene. Trimming shortened V by 5 bases and J by 5 bases, and 9 bases separated the two germline ends. This CDR3 spans 12 amino acids. The CDR3 loop is CASSKDGYGYTF. CDR3 in DNA: TGTGCCAGCAGTAAGGACGGATATGGCTACACCTTC.

The V call is TRBV11-3, the J call TRBJ2-5, with D hard to call. The ends were cut back, 5 bases at V and 1 base at J, with 11 bases in the middle. The CDR3 consists of 14 residues. The V gene's germline CDR1 is SGHNT and CDR2 YENEEA. The CDR3 reads CASSPGGAQETQYF. The CDR3 nucleotides are TGTGCCAGCAGCCCCGGTGGCGCCCAAGAGACCCAGTACTTC.

This clonotype was detected ten times or more. V and J are TRBV20-1 and TRBJ2-5; D gene unclear. Trimming removed 4 bases at V and 2 bases at J, with 5 bases between. This CDR3 has 11 amino acids. Per germline, CDR1 DFQATT and CDR2 SNEGSKA (reference sequence). The CDR3 reads CSATKQETQYF. The CDR3 DNA follows: TGCAGTGCTACCAAACAAGAGACCCAGTACTTC.

The chain joins TRBV20-1 to TRBJ2-5; possibly TRBD2 for D (5 bases). Germline V gene sequence: CDR1 DFQATT, CDR2 SNEGSKA (reference sequence). The CDR3 is 14 residues long. V lost 6 bases and J 3 bases, leaving 17 bases between the germline ends. The DNA of the CDR3 is TGCAGTGCCCAGTCCCCGGCTAGCAAAGAGACCCAGTACTTC. Encoded protein: CSAQSPASKETQYF.

This sequence joins TRBV28 and TRBJ2-7; 11 nucleotides match TRBD1. Per germline, CDR1 MDHEN and CDR2 SYDVKM. V shed 8 bases and J 2 bases; nucleotides not matched to a gene: 11. The CDR3 runs 16 residues. The CDR3 DNA follows: TGTGCCAGCCAAAATCCTTGGACAGGGGGCACCTACGAGCAGTACTTC. Its protein product is CASQNPWTGGTYEQYF.

This clonotype was observed a handful of times. CDR3 DNA sequence: TGTGCCAGCAGCTTGGGGTCGGGCAGCTACGGCACAGATACGCAGTATTTT. This codes for CASSLGSGSYGTDTQYF. V usage is TRBV5-6 and J usage is TRBJ2-3; the D is unclear. Germline V gives CDR1 SGHDT, CDR2 YYEEEE. V was pared by 0 bases and J by 1 base, with 15 bases between. This CDR3 contains 17 residues.

The CDR3 region has the DNA TGTGCCAGCAGTCGACCTTGGGGCGAGCAGTACTTC. This codes for CASSRPWGEQYF. This sequence joins TRBV28 and TRBJ2-5, with D hard to call. Judging by the DNA end, TRBJ2-7 fits better; the J call may be wrong. Germline assignment: CDR1 MDHEN and CDR2 SYDVKM. The CDR3 is 12 residues long.

This sequence joins TRBV7-2 and TRBJ1-6, with a tentative D call TRBD1 (6 bases). Trimming took 5 bases from V and 9 from J, leaving 23 bases between them. The CDR3 runs 17 residues. The germline V gene has CDR1 SGHTA and CDR2 FQGNSA. The CDR3 DNA follows: TGTGCCAGCAGCCCGAGTTGGTGGGGGGCGTTGGGTTCACCCCTCCACTTT. Translating it yields CASSPSWWGALGSPLHF.

The CDR3 spells CASSFRGGRPFSYNEQFF. The CDR3 DNA reads TGTGCCAGCAGCTTCAGAGGGGGGCGACCGTTCTCCTACAATGAGCAGTTCTTC. The gene calls are TRBV5-4 and TRBJ2-1; the D gene could be TRBD1 or TRBD2 (6 bases each). The V end lost 2 bases, the J end lost 0 bases, and 18 bases lay between the germline ends. Germline V gives CDR1 SGHNT, CDR2 YYREEE (reference sequence). This CDR3 is 18 amino acids long.

The chain is built from TRBV7-2 and TRBJ2-7; TRBD1 might be the D (6 bases). The CDR3 has 16 amino acids. V was trimmed by 5 bases and J by 2 bases, leaving 19 bases between them. Germline CDR1 SGHTA, CDR2 FQGNSA. In DNA, the CDR3 is TGTGCCAGCAGCACACTAACAGGGCGGGTCACCTACGAGCAGTACTTC. Translating gives CASSTLTGRVTYEQYF.

The chain uses TRBV7-2 and TRBJ1-4; D remains ambiguous. The germline V gene has CDR1 SGHTA and CDR2 FQGNSA. The CDR3 sequence is 13 residues long. V was trimmed by 3 bases and J by 5 bases, leaving 7 bases between them. CDR3 DNA sequence: TGTGCCAGCAGCTTCAGAAGAAATGAAAAACTGTTTTTT. This codes for CASSFRRNEKLFF.

This clonotype was counted a few times. The chain employs TRBV25-1 and TRBJ1-4; D remains ambiguous. Trimming pared 5 bases from V and 0 bases from J, leaving 19 bases between. Germline loops: CDR1 MGHDK, CDR2 SYGVNS. This CDR3 has 18 amino acids. The CDR3 coding sequence is TGTGCCAGCAGTACACCGGGAGCCCCGGAGCCAACTAATGAAAAACTGTTTTTT. Amino acids: CASSTPGAPEPTNEKLFF.

The chain carries TRBV9 and TRBJ1-1; D unclear. Germline V gives CDR1 SGDLS, CDR2 YYNGEE. The V and J ends lost 0 bases and 1 base respectively, with 4 bases between them. The CDR3 extends over 13 amino acids. The CDR3 DNA follows: TGTGCCAGCAGCGTAGGATCGAACACTGAAGCTTTCTTT. This gives the protein CASSVGSNTEAFF. The full variable domain, in which reference TRBV9 and TRBJ1-1 provide the parts outside the CDR3, is DSGVTQTPKHLITATGQRVTLRCSPRSGDLSVYWYQQSLDQGLQFLIQYYNGEERAKGNILERFSAQQFPDLHSELNLSSLELGDSALYFCASSVGSNTEAFFGQGTRLTVV.

This clonotype was counted only a few times. This rearrangement joins TRBV4-2 to TRBJ2-7; the match to TRBD2 covers 8 bases. The J segment lost 5 bases and the V segment lost 4 bases, leaving 10 bases of the junction unmatched. Germline-derived CDR1 and CDR2 are LGHNA and YNFKEQ. This CDR3 comprises 15 residues. DNA of the CDR3: TGTGCCAGCAGCCCCGGACTAGCACTTAAGAACGAGCAGTACTTC. The encoded protein is CASSPGLALKNEQYF.

The gene calls are TRBV2 and TRBJ2-1, with D tentatively TRBD2 (5 bases). The V gene's germline CDR1 is SNHLY and CDR2 FYNNEI. The CDR3 runs 16 residues. V was clipped by 2 bases and J by 11 bases, with 22 bases between them. The CDR3 loop is CASSENRPGGLTKQFF. The CDR3 DNA follows: TGTGCCAGCAGTGAAAACCGGCCCGGCGGTTTGACTAAGCAGTTCTTC.

This clonotype appeared a few times. This chain connects TRBV4-1 to TRBJ1-6; D call uncertain. The germline V gene encodes CDR1 MGHRA and CDR2 YSYEKL. Trimming removed 5 bases at V and 9 bases at J, with 11 bases between. The CDR3 runs 13 residues. The CDR3 sequence: CASSEARFSPLHF. The CDR3 nucleotides read TGCGCCAGCAGCGAGGCGCGGTTTTCACCCCTCCACTTT.

The chain couples TRBV20-1 to TRBJ1-2, with 8 positions matching TRBD1. The germline V gene has CDR1 DFQATT and CDR2 SNEGSKA (reference sequence). Losses at the gene ends were 6 bases for V and 3 bases for J; bases not matched to a gene: 6. The CDR3 extends over 13 amino acids. CDR3 region: CSAGTGLYYGYTF. CDR3 coding DNA: TGCAGTGCCGGGACAGGACTTTACTATGGCTACACCTTC.

The chain employs TRBV20-1 and TRBJ2-7, with TRBD2 matching over 8 bases. With 6 bases clipped from V and 3 bases from J, the junction kept 4 bases outside the gene matches. The CDR3 loop spans 12 amino acids. Germline loops: CDR1 DFQATT, CDR2 SNEGSKA (reference sequence). CDR3 amino acids: CSATAGDYEQYF. Written as DNA, the CDR3 is TGCAGTGCAACAGCGGGAGACTACGAGCAGTACTTC.

The chain couples TRBV2 to TRBJ2-7; the match to TRBD1 covers 12 bases. The CDR3 is 16 amino acids. Germline CDR1 and CDR2: SNHLY and FYNNEI. J was trimmed by 6 bases and V by 6 bases; bases with no gene match: 12. This chain's CDR3 is CASSYSRGQGASEQYF. The CDR3 DNA reads as TGTGCCAGCAGCTATTCGAGGGGACAGGGGGCATCCGAGCAGTACTTC.

The J gene is TRBJ1-6, the V gene TRBV7-2, with a possible D match to TRBD1 (5 bases). Trimming stripped 0 bases from V and 7 bases from J, with 13 bases between. Germline CDR1 SGHTA, CDR2 FQGNSA. The CDR3 covers 16 residues. CDR3 DNA: TGTGCCAGCAGCTTAGCTCGGGCAGGGCTAAATTCACCCCTCCACTTT. Its translation is CASSLARAGLNSPLHF.

This clonotype appeared once. The chain couples TRBV20-1 to TRBJ2-2, with a weak D call TRBD2 (6 bases). Germline values: CDR1 DFQATT, CDR2 SNEGSKA (reference sequence). CDR3 length equals 13 residues. V shed 3 bases and J shed 8 bases, with 13 bases lying between them. The CDR3 region has the DNA TGCAGTGCTAGTATTCGGGAGTCTGGGGAGCTGTTTTTT. Translating gives CSASIRESGELFF.

This chain links TRBV24-1 with TRBJ2-7; the D gene could be TRBD1 or TRBD2 (7 bases each). In germline, CDR1 is KGHDR, CDR2 SFDVKD. The length of the CDR3 is 16 residues. V lost 4 bases, J lost 0 bases, and 15 bases lay in between. Here the CDR3 DNA reads TGTGCCACCAGTGACCCCAGGGGGGGGAGCTCCTACGAGCAGTACTTC. The encoded protein is CATSDPRGGSSYEQYF.

This clonotype was detected a few times. V usage is TRBV5-1 and J usage is TRBJ1-1; 8 nucleotides line up with TRBD1. CDR3 length: 12 amino acids. Germline loops: CDR1 SGHRS, CDR2 YFSETQ. V lost 4 bases, J lost 9 bases, and 5 bases stayed unmatched. In DNA, the CDR3 is TGCGCCAGCAGCACAGGGGACAGGCAAGCTTTCTTT. Its translation is CASSTGDRQAFF.

This clonotype was detected only a few times. V usage is TRBV10-3 and J usage is TRBJ2-3, with a tentative D call TRBD2 (6 bases). V gave up 10 bases and J gave up 6 bases, with 20 bases separating them. The length of the CDR3 is 14 residues. Germline V gives CDR1 ENHRY, CDR2 SYGVKD. CDR3 in amino acids: CATQPRAGPDTQYF. CDR3 in DNA: TGTGCCACCCAGCCTCGTGCGGGGCCGGATACGCAGTATTTT.

The chain is built from TRBV20-1 and TRBJ2-5; D possibly corresponds to TRBD1 (5 bases). The J call may be mistaken, given a closer DNA end match to TRBJ2-1. Germline V gene data show CDR1 as DFQATT and CDR2 as SNEGSKA (reference sequence). This CDR3 is built from 13 residues. The CDR3 nucleotides are TGCAGTGCTAGAGTAGGGGTGTCAGAGACCCAGTTCTTC. This gives the protein CSARVGVSETQFF.

Only a few counts were recorded for this clonotype. The chain couples TRBV6-2 or TRBV6-3 to TRBJ2-3; TRBD2 matches 7 bases. The CDR3 covers 17 residues. Germline V gene sequence: CDR1 MNHEY, CDR2 SVGEGT. Trimming cost V 2 bases and J 5 bases; bases outside gene matches: 13. In DNA, the CDR3 is TGTGCCAGCAGTTACCGCCTCCCCGGAGTAGCGGGAGATACGCAGTATTTT. Translated, it gives CASSYRLPGVAGDTQYF.

Here the CDR3 reads CASSLRGEDYGYTF. The CDR3 nucleotides read TGTGCCAGCAGCTTACGGGGGGAGGACTATGGCTACACCTTC. V and J are TRBV7-2 and TRBJ1-2, with a weak D call TRBD1 (5 bases). From germline, CDR1 is SGHTA and CDR2 FQGNSA. This CDR3 has 14 amino acids. V was cut by 2 bases and J by 3 bases, with 10 bases left in between.

J is TRBJ1-1 and V is TRBV7-2, with D uncertain. The CDR3 runs to 14 residues. Trimming pared 5 bases from V and 1 base from J, leaving 11 bases between. Germline V lookup: CDR1 SGHTA, CDR2 FQGNSA. The CDR3 protein is CASSRGGANTEAFF. Here the CDR3 DNA reads TGTGCCAGCAGCCGCGGCGGCGCGAACACTGAAGCTTTCTTT.

This clonotype has more than one count but fewer than ten. The chain recombines TRBV12-3 or TRBV12-4 with TRBJ1-6, with no clear D. Trimming cost V 5 bases and J 8 bases, with 28 bases left between them. CDR3 length equals 19 residues. CDR3 amino acids: CASSPQYPLRGKRDSPLHF. DNA for the CDR3: TGTGCCAGCAGTCCCCAATACCCCCTCCGTGGGAAGAGGGATTCACCCCTCCACTTT.